The 22 T cell receptor beta chains below come from one sample, sequenced in a study of T-cell memory formation after mild COVID-19 (dated by TCRdb to the early 2020s). The library was prepared using 5' RACE. Sequenced on an Illumina NovaSeq 6000. The raw public data were reprocessed by TCRdb itself: fastp quality trimming at Q25, MiXCR clonotype calling, in-frame beta chains only. Every distinct CDR3 protein forms one entry, paired with its most common genes and DNA. This sample gives tens of thousands of distinct CDR3 sequences in total; about an eighth of them show up just once. About 25% of the sample is held by the ten biggest clonotypes. What was sequenced was PBMCs or a T cell subset sorted from them (not recorded which). These receptors were collected from an adult woman who had mild COVID-19 (a few samples of this study predate the infection). The sample titles of this study are shuffled in the database, so cell type and time point are left out; the donor was told from shared clones.

The rearrangement links TRBV11-2 to TRBJ2-7; D may be TRBD2 (6 bases). The CDR3 spans 16 residues. V was trimmed by 5 bases and J by 9 bases, leaving 26 bases between them. The germline V gene has CDR1 SGHAT and CDR2 FQNNGV. The DNA for the CDR3 is TGTGCCAGCAGCCCTAGTTCTACCGGCGGGATGGGCGGGCAGTACTTC. The encoded protein is CASSPSSTGGMGGQYF.

This chain uses TRBV4-1 with TRBJ2-7; 10 nucleotides match TRBD2. In germline, CDR1 is MGHRA, CDR2 YSYEKL. V lost 8 bases and J lost 4; bases outside the gene matches: 17. The CDR3 covers 17 residues. CDR3 region: CASHRGPLAGGRYEQYF. The CDR3 DNA follows: TGCGCCAGCCACCGGGGGCCCTTAGCGGGGGGCCGTTACGAGCAGTACTTC.

Only a few counts were recorded for this clonotype. This sequence joins TRBV5-1 and TRBJ2-1; the match to TRBD1 covers 9 bases. The V gene's germline CDR1 is SGHRS and CDR2 YFSETQ. V dropped 4 bases and J dropped 7; count of bases not matched to a gene: 12. The CDR3 spans 16 residues. DNA of the CDR3: TGCGCCAGCAGCCTCCTCCCGGGACAGGGTGGAAATGAGCAGTTCTTC. Its translation is CASSLLPGQGGNEQFF.

The chain combines TRBV3-1 with TRBJ2-1; D is perhaps TRBD2 (6 bases). Germline V gene lookup returns CDR1 LGHDT and CDR2 YNNKEL (reference sequence). There are 18 residues in the CDR3. V lost 1 base and J lost 1, with 17 bases in between. The CDR3 coding sequence is TGTGCCAGCAGCCAAGTCTTTGGGGGGATGGGTTCCTACAATGAGCAGTTCTTC. Protein: CASSQVFGGMGSYNEQFF.

The chain links TRBV5-1 to TRBJ2-7; TRBD2 is a possible D gene (5 bases). The CDR3 is 15 amino acids. With 4 bases removed from V and 2 bases from J, the gap between germline ends came to 16 bases. CDR1 is SGHRS, CDR2 YFSETQ, per germline. The CDR3 reads CASSATPRRTYEQYF. In nucleotides, the CDR3 is TGCGCCAGCAGCGCCACCCCTAGGAGGACCTACGAGCAGTACTTC.

The chain carries TRBV4-1 and TRBJ2-3, with D possibly TRBD2 on 7 matching bases. CDR3 length: 14 residues. Germline V gene lookup returns CDR1 MGHRA and CDR2 YSYEKL. V dropped 1 base and J dropped 4 bases, with 9 bases sitting between them. The CDR3 sequence: CASSQVGGPDTQYF. The CDR3 nucleotides read TGCGCCAGCAGCCAAGTGGGGGGGCCAGATACGCAGTATTTT.

This clonotype was picked up a small number of times. This rearrangement joins TRBV5-6 to TRBJ2-7; 16 bases line up with TRBD2. Germline lookup yields CDR1 SGHDT and CDR2 YYEEEE. Trimming at V came to 4 bases and at J to 2 bases, leaving 21 bases not matched to a gene. The CDR3 runs to 22 residues. This CDR3 is CASSPGQGVGLAGGPVPYEQYF. CDR3 bases: TGTGCCAGCAGCCCCGGACAGGGCGTGGGACTAGCGGGAGGGCCAGTTCCCTACGAGCAGTACTTC.

The chain is built from TRBV29-1 and TRBJ2-5; D remains ambiguous. The germline V gene has CDR1 SQVTM and CDR2 ANQGSEA. CDR3 size: 10 residues. The ends were cut back, 4 bases at V and 4 bases at J, with 4 bases in the middle. The CDR3 sequence is CSVGGETQYF. In DNA form, the CDR3 reads TGCAGCGTTGGGGGAGAGACCCAGTACTTC.

This clonotype was found many times. CDR3 sequence: CATSRIPGTARENTQYF. CDR3 nucleotides: TGTGCCACCAGCAGAATCCCCGGGACAGCAAGGGAAAATACGCAGTATTTT. This chain joins TRBV15 and TRBJ2-3; TRBD1 aligns across 7 bases. Germline V gene lookup returns CDR1 LNHNV and CDR2 YYDKDF (reference sequence). CDR3 length: 17 residues. V gave up 2 bases and J gave up 7 bases; unmatched junction bases: 15.

This clonotype was recorded a few times. The genes are TRBV24-1 and TRBJ2-5, with 7 bases fitting TRBD2. Germline assignment: CDR1 KGHDR and CDR2 SFDVKD. The V segment lost 5 bases and the J segment 3 bases; nucleotides outside the gene matches: 8. This CDR3 is 15 amino acids long. The CDR3 sequence: CATSGPSSGEETQYF. CDR3 nucleotide sequence: TGTGCCACCAGTGGCCCTTCTAGCGGAGAAGAGACCCAGTACTTC.

This clonotype was detected many times. This chain uses TRBV7-6 with TRBJ2-4; D may be TRBD2 (6 bases). Trimming removed 1 base at V and 5 bases at J, with 9 bases between. CDR3 length: 14 residues. The V gene's germline CDR1 is SGHVS and CDR2 FNYEAQ. The CDR3 sequence is CASSLGAGENIQYF. The CDR3 DNA sequence: TGTGCCAGCAGCTTAGGAGCGGGTGAAAACATTCAGTACTTC.

The sample holds many counts of this clonotype. The chain is built from TRBV7-9 and TRBJ2-1; unclear D gene. The length of the CDR3 is 12 residues. Germline V gene sequence: CDR1 SEHNR, CDR2 FQNEAQ (reference sequence). Trimming left V 5 bases short and J 7 bases short, with 9 bases between. In nucleotides, the CDR3 is TGTGCCAGCAGCCTAGTGGTAAATGAGCAGTTCTTC. Translating gives CASSLVVNEQFF.

A few counts support this clonotype. The chain couples TRBV7-8 to TRBJ2-1; D uncertain. V lost 1 base and J lost 10, with 14 bases in between. This CDR3 contains 14 residues. Germline CDR1 is SGHVS and CDR2 is FQNEAQ. The CDR3 DNA reads as TGTGCCAGCAGCTTAGTCCCCTTCGTTCGGGAGCAGTTCTTC. Protein sequence: CASSLVPFVREQFF.

This chain connects TRBV7-3 to TRBJ2-3; D is unclear. The germline V gene encodes CDR1 SGHTA and CDR2 FQGTGA. Deletions cut 1 base from V and 0 bases from J, with 8 bases between. This CDR3 has 15 amino acids. Here the CDR3 reads CASSLIGSSTDTQYF. The CDR3 DNA reads TGTGCCAGCAGCTTAATCGGGTCTAGCACAGATACGCAGTATTTT.

In this sample, this clonotype turned up a few times. The chain uses TRBV7-9 and TRBJ2-1, with 10 bases matching TRBD1. The CDR3 extends over 15 amino acids. In germline, CDR1 is SEHNR, CDR2 FQNEAQ (reference sequence). The V segment lost 5 bases and the J segment 1 base; nucleotides outside the gene matches: 2. The chain's CDR3 is CASSGTGASYNEQFF. DNA for the CDR3: TGTGCCAGCAGCGGGACAGGGGCGTCCTACAATGAGCAGTTCTTC.

Remarks on this clonotype: Sequence at one end of the junction differs from germline and may be a read error. The chain recombines TRBV3-1 with TRBJ2-3; possible D gene TRBD1, 6 bases. Germline V lookup: CDR1 LGHDT, CDR2 YNNKEL (reference sequence). There are 12 residues in the CDR3. CDR3 bases: TGCGCCAGCAGCCAAACAGAGGGGGCGCAGTATTTT. Translation: CASSQTEGAQYF.

The chain uses TRBV2 and TRBJ2-2; D is unresolved. CDR1 and CDR2 (germline): SNHLY, FYNNEI. Trimming cost V 2 bases and J 7 bases, with 11 bases left between them. The CDR3 spans 14 residues. The CDR3 here is CASSEFVGIGELFF. CDR3 nucleotides: TGTGCCAGCAGTGAATTTGTGGGGATCGGGGAGCTGTTTTTT. Full variable domain (missing parts from reference TRBV2 and TRBJ2-2): EPEVTQTPSHQVTQMGQEVILRCVPISNHLYFYWYRQILGQKVEFLVSFYNNEISEKSEIFDDQFSVERPDGSNFTLKIRSTKLEDSAMYFCASSEFVGIGELFFGEGSRLTVL.

V and J are TRBV13 and TRBJ1-1; 7 positions match TRBD1. This CDR3 is 14 amino acids long. Germline trimming cut 5 bases from V and 6 bases from J; bases unmatched to any gene: 9. Germline V gene data show CDR1 as PRHDT and CDR2 as FYEKMQ (reference sequence). As DNA, the CDR3 is TGTGCCAGCAGCCCCAGGGGGGAAGTTGCTGAAGCTTTCTTT. Protein: CASSPRGEVAEAFF. Combining the CDR3 with reference TRBV13 and TRBJ1-1 gives the whole variable domain AAGVIQSPRHLIKEKRETATLKCYPIPRHDTVYWYQQGPGQDPQFLISFYEKMQSDKGSIPDRFSAQQFSDYHSELNMSSLELGDSALYFCASSPRGEVAEAFFGQGTRLTVV.

This clonotype was observed a handful of times. In nucleotides, the CDR3 is TGTGCCACGGGAGAGGGTTCGGAGACAGATACGCAGTATTTT. Amino acids: CATGEGSETDTQYF. J is TRBJ2-3 and V is TRBV6-6; maybe TRBD2 (6 bases). Germline V lookup: CDR1 MNHNY, CDR2 SVGAGI (reference sequence). The CDR3 runs 14 residues. Trimming cost V 10 bases and J 3 bases, with 17 bases left between them.

This clonotype was seen many times. V and J are TRBV4-1 and TRBJ2-1; D not certain. Germline lookup yields CDR1 MGHRA and CDR2 YSYEKL. The CDR3 extends over 13 amino acids. The V end was cut by 0 bases, the J end by 9 bases, with 9 bases between. CDR3 sequence: CASSQESATEQFF. For the CDR3, the DNA is TGCGCCAGCAGCCAAGAATCAGCGACTGAGCAGTTCTTC.

This clonotype was detected a few times. The gene calls are TRBV7-6 and TRBJ2-3; 8 bases are shared with TRBD2. After removal of 0 bases from V and 2 bases from J, the junction contained 1 base not matched to a gene. The CDR3 loop spans 15 amino acids. Germline values: CDR1 SGHVS, CDR2 FNYEAQ. The chain's CDR3 is CASSLAAGATDTQYF. The CDR3 DNA is TGTGCCAGCAGCTTAGCAGCGGGGGCCACAGATACGCAGTATTTT. Full variable domain (missing parts from reference TRBV7-6 and TRBJ2-3): GAGVSQSPRYKVTKRGQDVALRCDPISGHVSLYWYRQALGQGPEFLTYFNYEAQQDKSGLPNDRFSAERPEGSISTLTIQRTEQRDSAMYRCASSLAAGATDTQYFGPGTRLTVL.

V gene TRBV12-3 or TRBV12-4 combines with J gene TRBJ1-2; D is uncertain. Trimming removed 3 bases from V and 5 bases from J, with 10 bases in between. The CDR3 extends over 13 amino acids. CDR3 loop: CASSLTRGYGYTF. In DNA, the CDR3 is TGTGCCAGCAGTTTGACAAGAGGTTATGGCTACACCTTC.